These T cell receptor beta chains were read from a single sample in a study of T cells after yellow fever vaccination. TCRdb ran MiXCR on the 5' RACE reads and lists one entry per CDR3 protein. The data show about 210,000 distinct CDR3 sequences, roughly 3% seen once. Sample: CD4+ T cells sorted from PBMCs, taken 10 days after the yellow fever booster vaccination. The origin of the receptors is a man in his late teens or twenties who received the YFV17D yellow fever vaccine. Each CDR3 is given with its conserved first and last residue. Clone size, where shown, is once, few, many, or a class for clones that have expanded.

V gene	J gene	clone size	CDR3 protein
TRBV7-9	TRBJ1-4	many	CASSLFEKLFF
TRBV18	TRBJ2-7	many	CASSPRNIGTGNEQYF
TRBV5-6	TRBJ2-2	many	CASSSHNTGELFF
TRBV5-4	TRBJ1-2	few	CASSHPPGTVGYTF
TRBV7-2	TRBJ2-3	-	CASSPRSRAGGISTDTQYF
TRBV28	TRBJ2-2	few	CASSLLASGGSGELFF
TRBV5-4	TRBJ2-7	many	CASSLPGAEGYEQYF
TRBV7-2	TRBJ2-1	many	CASSPGWGEEQFF
TRBV5-8	TRBJ1-4	many	CASSLGYWGTNEKLFF
TRBV5-1	TRBJ2-2	-	CASSLTGPNTGELFF
TRBV19	TRBJ2-3	few	CANPTSTDTQYF
TRBV9	TRBJ2-1	-	CASSVRDGYNEQFF
TRBV6-5	TRBJ1-5	few	CASSRTSYSNQPQHF
TRBV20-1	TRBJ1-1	few	CSATGLTMNTEAFF
TRBV7-9	TRBJ1-4	many	CASSPGTVNEKLFF
TRBV18	TRBJ2-5	many	CASSPQREETQYF
TRBV12-3/TRBV12-4	TRBJ1-2	-	CASSLGQTYGYTF
TRBV5-1	TRBJ2-3	few	CASSWGRAGTDTQYF
TRBV12-3/TRBV12-4	TRBJ1-4	few	CASSRQGLIGQEKLFF
TRBV7-2	TRBJ2-1	-	CASSLRLAGPSYNEQFF
TRBV5-1	TRBJ1-1	few	CASSFYDGNTEAFF
TRBV12-3/TRBV12-4	TRBJ2-7	many	CASSFGFGKKRGYEQYF
TRBV6-2/TRBV6-3	TRBJ2-5	few	CASRILAASGFQETQYF
TRBV29-1	TRBJ2-5	many	CSFSGGPETQYF
TRBV7-2	TRBJ2-5	few	CASTLRREETQYF
TRBV10-3	TRBJ2-7	many	CAISESGTAAYEQYF
TRBV12-3/TRBV12-4	TRBJ1-5	many	CASSSQTGGNQPQHF
TRBV20-1	TRBJ2-3	many	CSVARGGWTDTQYF
TRBV7-2	TRBJ2-3	-	CASSLARTDKQYF
TRBV6-5	TRBJ1-6	many	CASRKGGSNSPLHF
TRBV11-2	TRBJ2-3	many	CASSLGGQGRDTQYF
TRBV5-1	TRBJ2-5	many	CASSLLPLGQKETQYF
TRBV20-1	TRBJ2-5	few	CSARLPSSGGETQYF
TRBV6-2/TRBV6-3	TRBJ1-5	many	CASASSYQPQHF
TRBV3-1	TRBJ2-3	few	CASSRAPTSGGSTDTQYF
TRBV18	TRBJ2-7	many	CASSRHDRDEQYF
TRBV5-6	TRBJ2-6	few	CASSLGDHAGANVLTF
TRBV19	TRBJ1-1	-	CASSRLPRDRWNTEAFF
TRBV28	TRBJ1-1	many	CASSRRGHPKGGTEAFF
TRBV7-9	TRBJ2-1	-	CASSQNSRSYKEQFF